The subject of this entry is one TCR beta chain. The antigen remains unidentified. This record belongs to a study of siplizumab effects on memory and regulatory T cells. General study points: The study found naive T cells seemingly more diverse than memory cells and seemingly major alloresponse contributors. Proliferating Tregs' suppressive function in siplizumab cultures went unconfirmed. Memory cells that were CD4+ and unstimulated gave rise to alloreactive sequences, which siplizumab significantly reduced. An assignable phenotype, naive or memory, was missing from roughly 78-96% of proliferating CD4+ or CD8+ clones.

The CDR3 covers 13 residues. Germline V gene sequence: CDR1 LNHNV, CDR2 YYDKDF (reference sequence). V was clipped by 0 bases and J by 9 bases, with 12 bases between them. TCRdb's table, derived via immunoSEQ multiplex PCR, lists solely in-frame clones and lacks some. The sample has tens of thousands of clones, about 89% seen once. Specimen: CD8+ T cells sorted from blood. The V call is TRBV15, the J call TRBJ2-7; D is unresolved. The TCR was taken from a human donor in good health. The CDR3 region is CATSREKGLGQYF. In DNA, the CDR3 is TGTGCCACCAGCAGAGAGAAGGGATTGGGGCAGTACTTC. Full variable domain (missing parts from reference TRBV15 and TRBJ2-7): DAMVIQNPRYQVTQFGKPVTLSCSQTLNHNVMYWYQQKSSQAPKLLFHYYDKDFNNEADTPDNFQSRRPNTSFCFLDIRSPGLGDTAMYLCATSREKGLGQYFGPGTRLTVT.